Listed below are T cell receptor beta chains from one sample, sequenced in a study of T cells in Graves' hyperthyroidism and ophthalmopathy. One entry per CDR3 protein, called by TCRdb with MiXCR from the multiplex PCR reads. The sample shows about 290,000 distinct CDR3 sequences, 13% of them seen only once. Sequenced: blood. These receptors were collected from a woman aged 25 to 39 with Graves' hyperthyroidism that later progressed to Graves' ophthalmopathy. Each CDR3 is given with its conserved first and last residue. A D gene is named only where the DNA matches it firmly. Clone size is shown for a subset of rows, as once, few, many or a class of expanded clone.

TRBJ1-4	many	TRBD1	TRBV28	CASSSRGGKSEKLFF	TGTGCCAGCAGCTCCAGGGGGGGGAAAAGTGAAAAACTGTTTTTT
TRBJ2-5	many	.	TRBV30	CAWSGTRPGGEETQYF	TGTGCCTGGAGTGGGACACGTCCGGGCGGGGAAGAGACCCAGTACTTC
TRBJ2-7	many	TRBD2	TRBV4-2	CASSQESGGPYEQYF	TGTGCCAGCAGCCAAGAATCGGGAGGGCCCTACGAGCAGTACTTC
TRBJ2-3	.	TRBD2	TRBV28	CASSALAGGRTDTQYF	TGTGCCAGCAGTGCCCTGGCGGGGGGGCGCACAGATACGCAGTATTTT
TRBJ2-1	many	TRBD2	TRBV5-5	CASSLLGLADYNEQFF	TGTGCCAGCAGCTTGTTAGGACTAGCGGACTACAATGAGCAGTTCTTC
TRBJ1-1	.	.	TRBV28	CASSKDSYTEAFF	TGTGCCAGCAGTAAAGACAGCTACACTGAAGCTTTCTTT
TRBJ1-5	.	TRBD1	TRBV11-3	CASSFDRGWRNQPQHF	TGTGCCAGCAGCTTCGACAGGGGTTGGCGCAATCAGCCCCAGCATTTT
TRBJ2-5	few	.	TRBV6-1	CASSEARSGTQYF	TGTGCCAGCAGTGAAGCTAGATCTGGGACCCAGTACTTC
TRBJ2-5	many	TRBD2	TRBV27	CASSRTSLLRETQYF	TGTGCCAGCAGTCGGACTAGTCTTTTGAGGGAGACCCAGTACTTC
TRBJ1-5	many	TRBD1	TRBV12-3/TRBV12-4	CASRPGQGRPQHF	TGTGCCAGCAGGCCCGGACAGGGGCGGCCCCAGCATTTT
TRBJ1-4	.	TRBD1	TRBV6-6	CASSYAGGGEKLSF	TGTGCCAGCAGTTACGCAGGGGGAGGTGAAAAACTGTCTTTT
TRBJ2-7	.	TRBD2	TRBV4-1	CASSQGGAGGIVFEQYF	TGCGCCAGCAGCCAAGGGGGAGCGGGAGGCATTGTGTTCGAGCAGTACTTC
TRBJ2-3	.	TRBD2	TRBV10-3	CAIGTSGGTDTQYF	TGTGCCATCGGGACTAGCGGGGGGACAGATACGCAGTATTTT
TRBJ2-7	many	.	TRBV5-5	CASSLVDSYEQYF	TGTGCCAGCAGCTTGGTGGACTCTTACGAGCAGTACTTC
TRBJ2-7	many	.	TRBV5-1	CASSRTASYEQYF	TGCGCCAGCAGCAGGACGGCCTCCTACGAGCAGTACTTC
TRBJ1-1	.	.	TRBV7-9	CASGLTGLLEAFF	TGTGCCAGCGGCTTAACAGGGCTGCTTGAAGCTTTCTTT
TRBJ2-1	many	.	TRBV29-1	CSVERVYNEQFF	TGCAGCGTTGAAAGGGTTTACAATGAGCAGTTCTTC
TRBJ2-2	many	.	TRBV12-3/TRBV12-4	CASSLWLGGTNTGELFF	TGTGCCAGCAGTTTATGGTTAGGCGGAACGAACACCGGGGAGCTGTTTTTT
TRBJ2-3	many	.	TRBV9	CASSARDPITDTQYF	TGTGCCAGCAGCGCCCGGGACCCAATCACAGATACGCAGTATTTT
TRBJ1-1	few	TRBD1	TRBV12-3/TRBV12-4	CASSYTGGSTEAFF	TGTGCCAGCAGTTATACAGGGGGCAGCACTGAAGCTTTCTTT
TRBJ2-3	many	.	TRBV27	CASRPSGTDTQYF	TGTGCCAGCAGACCTAGCGGCACAGATACGCAGTATTTT
TRBJ2-1	many	.	TRBV27	CASSLSVGVYNEQFF	TGTGCCAGCAGTTTATCAGTAGGGGTCTACAATGAGCAGTTCTTC
TRBJ2-1	many	.	TRBV19	CASSIVGGGRSYNEQFF	TGTGCCAGTAGTATAGTAGGTGGGGGCAGATCCTACAATGAGCAGTTCTTC
TRBJ2-7	.	.	TRBV18	CASSPPPDTYEQYF	TGTGCCAGCTCACCACCCCCGGACACTTACGAGCAGTACTTC
TRBJ1-2	many	TRBD1	TRBV7-2	CASSGEGQASYGYTF	TGTGCCAGCAGCGGGGAGGGACAGGCCTCCTATGGCTACACCTTC
TRBJ2-7	.	.	TRBV7-9	CASSSIRDVEQYF	TGTGCCAGCAGCTCCATACGAGATGTCGAGCAGTACTTC
TRBJ2-2	.	.	TRBV6-2/TRBV6-3	CASSYSLSSTGELFF	TGTGCCAGCAGTTACTCCCTCAGTTCCACCGGGGAGCTGTTTTTT
TRBJ2-7	few	.	TRBV11-2	CASSLDFTRSYEQYF	TGTGCCAGCAGCTTAGATTTTACTAGATCCTACGAGCAGTACTTC
TRBJ2-2	many	TRBD2	TRBV12-3/TRBV12-4	CASSWVLATGELFF	TGTGCCAGCAGTTGGGTACTAGCGACCGGGGAGCTGTTTTTT
TRBJ1-1	many	.	TRBV3-1	CASKKTGGSTEAFF	TGTGCCAGCAAAAAGACTGGAGGGAGCACTGAAGCTTTCTTT
TRBJ2-5	.	.	TRBV15	CATSRDSGETQYF	TGTGCCACCAGCAGAGATTCGGGGGAGACCCAGTACTTC
TRBJ2-6	many	.	TRBV3-1	CASSLSGGNVLTF	TGTGCCAGCAGCCTCTCCGGTGGCAACGTCCTGACTTTC
TRBJ1-1	many	.	TRBV15	CATSRDPLTIMNTEAFF	TGTGCCACCAGCAGAGATCCCCTGACAATAATGAACACTGAAGCTTTCTTT
TRBJ2-7	few	TRBD2	TRBV27	CARSWEGPYEQYF	TGTGCCAGGTCGTGGGAGGGCCCCTACGAGCAGTACTTC
TRBJ2-7	many	TRBD2	TRBV11-2	CASSSPRGTSGRTFYEQYF	TGTGCCAGCAGCTCCCCCCGCGGGACTAGCGGGAGGACTTTCTACGAGCAGTACTTC
TRBJ1-1	many	.	TRBV11-2	CASSLSGFHMNTEAFF	TGTGCCAGCAGCCTCTCGGGGTTCCACATGAACACTGAAGCTTTCTTT
TRBJ2-2	many	TRBD2	TRBV20-1	CSARDPSGGGTGELFF	TGCAGTGCTAGAGATCCTAGCGGAGGCGGTACCGGGGAGCTGTTTTTT
TRBJ1-5	many	.	TRBV2	CASRPTGAGDQPQHF	TGTGCCAGCCGCCCAACCGGGGCGGGGGATCAGCCCCAGCATTTT
TRBJ1-2	few	TRBD1	TRBV4-3	CASSQGLDRDHGYTF	TGCGCCAGCAGCCAAGGCCTTGACAGGGATCATGGCTACACCTTC
TRBJ2-7	many	TRBD2	TRBV6-2/TRBV6-3	CASSVSGSYEQYF	TGTGCCAGCAGTGTTAGCGGGAGTTATGAGCAGTACTTC
TRBJ1-1	many	.	TRBV5-1	CASSLVVEHLNTEAFF	TGCGCCAGCAGCTTGGTAGTGGAACACTTGAACACTGAAGCTTTCTTT
TRBJ2-1	few	TRBD2	TRBV4-1	CASSQLAALTYNEQFF	TGCGCCAGCAGCCAACTAGCGGCACTAACCTACAATGAGCAGTTCTTC
TRBJ2-5	many	.	TRBV19	CASSPEPRRTLETQYF	TGTGCCAGTAGTCCCGAGCCCCGGAGAACACTAGAGACCCAGTACTTC
TRBJ2-7	.	TRBD2	TRBV28	CASSLGGASGSYEQYF	TGTGCCAGCAGTTTGGGGGGGGCTAGCGGGAGCTACGAGCAGTACTTC
TRBJ2-5	.	TRBD1	TRBV28	CASKTGGRETQYF	TGTGCCAGCAAAACAGGGGGCAGAGAGACCCAGTACTTC
TRBJ1-3	.	.	TRBV10-3	CAIRGSGVSRNTIYF	TGTGCCATCAGAGGTTCAGGAGTTTCGCGAAACACCATATATTTT